A single sample gave rise to the 10 T cell receptor beta chains below, sequenced in a study of blood T cells in healthy people across ages. The second PCR ran about 6 to 12 cycles with a sample-barcoded 5' primer and J-beta primers. One entry per CDR3 protein, called by TCRdb with MiXCR from the 5' RACE reads. This table holds roughly 1,700,000 distinct CDR3 sequences, 28% found once. Sequencing was performed on blood. All receptors derive from a woman in her 30s in good health.

CDR3 nucleotides: TGTGCCAGCAACAACTTAGGGACAGGGGGGACAGATACGCAGTATTTT. Its protein is CASNNLGTGGTDTQYF. The chain links TRBV5-4 to TRBJ2-3; 11 bases agree with TRBD1. V shed 6 bases, J shed 3 bases, and the junction held 9 bases outside the gene matches. This CDR3 region has 16 residues. Germline V gene sequence: CDR1 SGHNT, CDR2 YYREEE (reference sequence). Drawing the rest from reference TRBV5-4 and TRBJ2-3, the complete variable domain is ETGVTQSPTHLIKTRGQQVTLRCSSQSGHNTVSWYQQALGQGPQFIFQYYREEENGRGNFPPRFSGLQFPNYSSELNVNALELDDSALYLCASNNLGTGGTDTQYFGPGTRLTVL.

This clonotype appeared a few times. The V and J genes are TRBV5-1 and TRBJ2-6, with D hard to call. Trimming stripped 0 bases from V and 3 bases from J, with 10 bases between. The CDR3 runs to 16 residues. Germline values: CDR1 SGHRS, CDR2 YFSETQ. The CDR3 DNA sequence: TGCGCCAGCAGCTTGGTAGAACAGAGTGGGGCCAACGTCCTGACTTTC. It is translated as CASSLVEQSGANVLTF.

Concerning this clonotype: A read error may explain this, as a much larger clone is one base away. V is TRBV20-1 and J is TRBJ1-2, with a tentative D call TRBD1 (5 bases). V gave up 0 bases and J gave up 12 bases, with 14 bases separating them. CDR3 length: 12 residues. Germline lookup yields CDR1 DFQATT and CDR2 SNEGSKA (reference sequence). The CDR3 coding sequence is TGCAGTGCTAGAGATCAGGGTCGGGGCCACACCTTC. Translating it yields CSARDQGRGHTF.

This clonotype appeared a few times. This sequence joins TRBV30 and TRBJ1-5; D is perhaps TRBD1 (5 bases). Germline CDR1 and CDR2: GTSNPN and SVGIG (reference sequence). The CDR3 contains 13 residues. Trimming shortened V by 1 base and J by 2 bases, and 6 bases separated the two germline ends. Here the CDR3 reads CAWSGGGNQPQHF. The CDR3, as DNA: TGTGCCTGGAGTGGGGGGGGCAATCAGCCCCAGCATTTT.

The V and J genes are TRBV5-1 and TRBJ1-1, with D possibly being TRBD1 (6 bases). Germline CDR1 reads SGHRS; CDR2 reads YFSETQ. CDR3 length: 16 amino acids. The V end was cut by 0 bases, the J end by 4 bases, with 16 bases between. In DNA, the CDR3 is TGCGCCAGCAGCTTGGGGGGCGCGGGAGGGGGCACTGAAGCTTTCTTT. Encoded protein: CASSLGGAGGGTEAFF.

The gene calls are TRBV2 and TRBJ2-5, with no clear D. CDR1 is SNHLY and CDR2 is FYNNEI in the germline V gene. Trimming removed 11 bases at V and 7 bases at J, with 14 bases between. This CDR3 contains 11 residues. The DNA for the CDR3 is TGTGCCTTGGCCGGACGGAGGACCCAGTACTTC. This gives the protein CALAGRRTQYF. The whole variable domain, filled in from reference TRBV2 and TRBJ2-5, reads EPEVTQTPSHQVTQMGQEVILRCVPISNHLYFYWYRQILGQKVEFLVSFYNNEISEKSEIFDDQFSVERPDGSNFTLKIRSTKLEDSAMYFCALAGRRTQYFGPGTRLLVL.

This clonotype has at least ten counts. The chain recombines TRBV29-1 with TRBJ1-1, with no clear D. The CDR3 totals 13 residues. V lost 3 bases and J lost 3, with 11 bases in between. Germline CDR1 SQVTM, CDR2 ANQGSEA. Written as DNA, the CDR3 is TGCAGCGTTGAGGGGAGGATTTACACTGAAGCTTTCTTT. Its protein product is CSVEGRIYTEAFF.

This clonotype was counted at least ten times. This sequence joins TRBV4-1 and TRBJ2-1; 7 nucleotides agree with TRBD2. Looked up from germline, CDR1 is MGHRA and CDR2 is YSYEKL. The CDR3 runs to 12 residues. J gave up 7 bases and V 8 bases, and 5 bases lay outside the gene matches. The CDR3 region is CASAGEPNEQFF. In nucleotides, the CDR3 is TGCGCCAGCGCGGGGGAGCCGAATGAGCAGTTCTTC.

This clonotype was detected ten times or more. This rearrangement joins TRBV29-1 to TRBJ2-7, with D possibly TRBD2 on 5 matching bases. The CDR3 totals 13 residues. Trimming stripped 6 bases from V and 1 base from J, with 13 bases between. CDR1 and CDR2 from the germline V gene are SQVTM and ANQGSEA. DNA of the CDR3: TGCAGCGTGGACGGCGGGTCATCCTACGAGCAGTACTTC. This translates into CSVDGGSSYEQYF.

In its sample, this clonotype was seen many times. V and J are TRBV12-3 or TRBV12-4 and TRBJ1-1, with unresolved D. CDR3 length: 13 amino acids. Trimming left V 5 bases short and J 1 base short, with 8 bases between. The CDR3 coding sequence is TGTGCCAGCAGTCCCAGAGAGAACACTGAAGCTTTCTTT. Translation: CASSPRENTEAFF.